This TCR beta chain derives from a study of blood T cell repertoires in COVID-19. About the study: Donors in the United States, Italy and Spain gave samples during acute or convalescent COVID-19.

CDR1 and CDR2 (germline): SNHLY, FYNNEI. This CDR3 has 14 residues. Germline trimming cut 6 bases from V and 5 bases from J; bases unmatched to any gene: 9. Study processing details: Reference gene primer amplification gave nucleated cell count estimates. The protocol was immunoSEQ multiplex PCR, while the TCRdb copy is restricted to in-frame clones and leaves out a portion. Clone size and V and J calls were adopted from that table, with D and trimming inferred from the DNA. This table holds a few hundred thousand clones, about four fifths found once. This rearrangement joins TRBV2 to TRBJ2-5; 7 bases are a match to TRBD2. Sequencing used peripheral blood. The sequence was obtained from a young man who had recovered from COVID-19. The CDR3 coding sequence is TGTGCCAGCAGCGAAACTAGCGTTGACGAGACCCAGTACTTC. This translates into CASSETSVDETQYF.